This is a list of T cell receptor beta chains from one sample in a study of long-term antiretroviral therapy in people with HIV. TCRdb's copy holds only in-frame clones and misses some; the assay was immunoSEQ multiplex PCR. The sample has about 36,000 clones; around three quarters are singletons. Sequencing was performed on unsorted PBMCs, taken 3.4 years after starting antiretroviral therapy. The receptor source for this set is a young man with HIV. Each CDR3 is given with its conserved first and last residue. D genes are given only for firm matches. Size values are once, few and many counts, or a class for expanded clones, and some rows have none.

V gene: TRBV29-1; clone size: -; D gene: -; J gene: TRBJ1-1; CDR3 DNA: TGCAGCTCAGGGGACACTGAAGCTTTCTTT; CDR3 protein: CSSGDTEAFF
V gene: TRBV18; clone size: -; D gene: -; J gene: TRBJ1-1; CDR3 DNA: TGTGCCAGCTCACGACCTAATTCAGCGAACACTGAAGCTTTCTTT; CDR3 protein: CASSRPNSANTEAFF
V gene: TRBV2; clone size: few; D gene: -; J gene: TRBJ2-7; CDR3 DNA: TGTGCCAGCAGTGACAGGGGCCTCAACGAGCAGTACTTC; CDR3 protein: CASSDRGLNEQYF
V gene: TRBV7-3; clone size: -; D gene: TRBD1; J gene: TRBJ1-5; CDR3 DNA: TGTGCCAGCAGCTTAATCTCCCCCCGACAGGGGGCGCTTTCCCATAGCAATCAGCCCCAGCATTTT; CDR3 protein: CASSLISPRQGALSHSNQPQHF
V gene: TRBV4-2; clone size: -; D gene: TRBD1; J gene: TRBJ2-7; CDR3 DNA: TGTGCCAGCAGCCAATTAGGGACAGGGTTAAACGAGCAGTACTTC; CDR3 protein: CASSQLGTGLNEQYF
V gene: TRBV28; clone size: -; D gene: -; J gene: TRBJ1-2; CDR3 DNA: TGTGCCAGCAGGATTGGGGGAGCTAACTATGGCTACACCTTC; CDR3 protein: CASRIGGANYGYTF
V gene: TRBV28; clone size: once; D gene: -; J gene: TRBJ2-7; CDR3 DNA: TGTGCCACTTCGGAGGGACAGAGTTACGAGCAGTACTTC; CDR3 protein: CATSEGQSYEQYF
V gene: TRBV7-2; clone size: few; D gene: -; J gene: TRBJ1-2; CDR3 DNA: TGTGCCAGCAGCTCCTGGGGGAGTAGCTACACCTTC; CDR3 protein: CASSSWGSSYTF
V gene: TRBV28; clone size: -; D gene: -; J gene: TRBJ1-2; CDR3 DNA: TGTGCCAGCAGTGGCTATGGCTACACCTTC; CDR3 protein: CASSGYGYTF
V gene: TRBV28; clone size: -; D gene: TRBD1; J gene: TRBJ1-1; CDR3 DNA: TGTGCCAGCACCCGGACAGGGGTCGTGAACACTGAAGCTTTCTTT; CDR3 protein: CASTRTGVVNTEAFF
V gene: TRBV28; clone size: medium-sized; D gene: TRBD2; J gene: TRBJ2-1; CDR3 DNA: TGTGCCAGCAGTACCCTAGCGGGAGGCTACAATGAGCAGTTCTTC; CDR3 protein: CASSTLAGGYNEQFF
V gene: TRBV18; clone size: -; D gene: -; J gene: TRBJ2-2; CDR3 DNA: TGTGCCAGCTCACCGAGGACTACCGGGGAGCTGTTTTTT; CDR3 protein: CASSPRTTGELFF
V gene: TRBV19; clone size: -; D gene: TRBD2; J gene: TRBJ2-7; CDR3 DNA: TGTGCCAGTAGCACACTAGCGGGAGGGCCAGGCGAGCAGTACTTC; CDR3 protein: CASSTLAGGPGEQYF
V gene: TRBV4-2; clone size: -; D gene: TRBD1; J gene: TRBJ2-7; CDR3 DNA: TGTGCCAGCAGCCAAGATTTTGCCGCCGGGACAGGGGCTCGGGAGCAGTACTTC; CDR3 protein: CASSQDFAAGTGAREQYF
V gene: TRBV6-1; clone size: -; D gene: TRBD1; J gene: TRBJ1-5; CDR3 DNA: TGTGCCAGCAGTGAAGATAGCTGGGACAGTAAAGTGACCCAGCATTTT; CDR3 protein: CASSEDSWDSKVTQHF
V gene: TRBV7-9; clone size: -; D gene: TRBD1; J gene: TRBJ2-3; CDR3 DNA: TGTGCCAGCTCTTGGACAGGGTTGGCAGATACGCAGTATTTT; CDR3 protein: CASSWTGLADTQYF
V gene: TRBV19; clone size: -; D gene: TRBD1; J gene: TRBJ2-2; CDR3 DNA: TGTGCCAGTACTTCAGACAGGGCTTTTATCACCGGGGAGCTGTTTTTT; CDR3 protein: CASTSDRAFITGELFF
V gene: TRBV28; clone size: -; D gene: -; J gene: TRBJ2-7; CDR3 DNA: TGTGCCAGCAGTACTACAGGGTTTACCTACGAGCAGTACTTC; CDR3 protein: CASSTTGFTYEQYF
V gene: TRBV12-5; clone size: few; D gene: -; J gene: TRBJ1-3; CDR3 DNA: TGTGCTAGTGGTTTGGGAAACACCATATATTTT; CDR3 protein: CASGLGNTIYF
V gene: TRBV7-9; clone size: -; D gene: TRBD1; J gene: TRBJ1-2; CDR3 DNA: TGTGCCAGCAGCTTAGGGGACAGTCCTGGCTACACCTTC; CDR3 protein: CASSLGDSPGYTF
V gene: TRBV7-2; clone size: -; D gene: -; J gene: TRBJ2-3; CDR3 DNA: TGTGCCAGCAGCCCGTACAACACAGATACGCAGTATTTT; CDR3 protein: CASSPYNTDTQYF
V gene: TRBV7-9; clone size: -; D gene: -; J gene: TRBJ2-3; CDR3 DNA: TGTGCCAGCACCCAACTAGCAGGGAAGGCAGATACGCAGTATTTT; CDR3 protein: CASTQLAGKADTQYF
V gene: TRBV19; clone size: -; D gene: -; J gene: TRBJ2-1; CDR3 DNA: TGTGCCAGTAGCTGGACGAGGAGTCAAGAGCAGTTCTTC; CDR3 protein: CASSWTRSQEQFF
V gene: TRBV9; clone size: -; D gene: TRBD1; J gene: TRBJ1-1; CDR3 DNA: TGTGCCAGCAGCGAGACAGGGGGCGGTTTCACTGAAGCTTTCTTT; CDR3 protein: CASSETGGGFTEAFF
V gene: TRBV5-6; clone size: few; D gene: -; J gene: TRBJ1-2; CDR3 DNA: TGTGCCAGCAGCCCCGGGGAGTTCTATGGCTACACCTTC; CDR3 protein: CASSPGEFYGYTF
V gene: TRBV19; clone size: -; D gene: -; J gene: TRBJ2-3; CDR3 DNA: TGTGCCAGTAGTCCGACCGGGACAGATACGCAGTATTTT; CDR3 protein: CASSPTGTDTQYF
V gene: TRBV5-6; clone size: few; D gene: -; J gene: TRBJ2-7; CDR3 DNA: TGTGCCAGCAGCTTGGTGGGAGAGACCTACGAGCAGTACTTC; CDR3 protein: CASSLVGETYEQYF
V gene: TRBV7-2; clone size: -; D gene: -; J gene: TRBJ2-1; CDR3 DNA: TGTGCCAGCAGCAGGGCAGGCCATGAGCAGTTCTTC; CDR3 protein: CASSRAGHEQFF